This T cell receptor beta chain appears in the sequencing data of a study of molecular identifiers for immune sequencing clone quantification. In TCRdb, the PCR reads were re-called with MiXCR into one record per CDR3 protein. The table lists about 97,000 distinct CDR3 sequences, about 24% of them singletons, with approximately 0.91% in the top ten. The CDR3 is 13 residues long. Between the trimmed V and J ends, which lost 5 bases and 2 bases, there was a span of 10 bases. Per germline, CDR1 SEHNR and CDR2 FQNEAQ (reference sequence). The sample holds many counts of this clonotype. The antigen is not known. General study results and limits: With a barcode shared among identical TCR molecules, highly expanded clone sizes could be underestimated.

The receptor was derived from a human donor in good health. Some libraries in this study had Jurkat cell RNA spiked in. Sequencing input: naive CD8+ T cells from blood, with Jurkat cell RNA spiked in. Subset: FACS-sorted CD8+CD4-CCR7+CD45RA+ naive T cells. The rearrangement links TRBV7-9 to TRBJ2-7; D possibly corresponds to TRBD2 (5 bases). CDR3 protein: CASSARDTYEQYF. CDR3 DNA: TGTGCCAGCAGCGCACGGGATACCTACGAGCAGTACTTC. The full variable domain, in which reference TRBV7-9 and TRBJ2-7 provide the parts outside the CDR3, is DTGVSQNPRHKITKRGQNVTFRCDPISEHNRLYWYRQTLGQGPEFLTYFQNEAQLEKSRLLSDRFSAERPKGSFSTLEIQRTEQGDSAMYLCASSARDTYEQYFGPGTRLTVT.